The clone carrying this T cell receptor (beta chain) turned up a few times. Its antigen is undetermined. Measured with immunoSEQ multiplex PCR; TCRdb has only the in-frame clones, and not every one. Among about 110,000 clones, roughly four fifths were seen once, and the ten largest hold approximately 3.5%. This CDR3 spans 14 amino acids. The germline CDR1 and CDR2 sequences are MNHNS and SASEGT. V gave up 2 bases and J gave up 0 bases, with 7 bases separating them. This sample is drawn from a study of radiotherapy plus CTLA-4 blockade in lung cancer. Study context: Disease control reached over 30%, with objective responses in approximately 17%. Findings and limits, study-wide: TCR clones of tumor origin grew in blood after radiotherapy plus ipilimumab. Reports identified early blood T cell clone dynamics, with interferon-beta, as the best response predictor.

The input for sequencing was peripheral blood, taken from a patient treated with radiotherapy plus ipilimumab. This rearrangement joins TRBV6-1 to TRBJ1-1; D is perhaps TRBD1 (6 bases). The clonotype originates from a human donor with non-small cell lung cancer that progressed on radiotherapy plus ipilimumab. Some clones in this sample may be carry-over from other donors' samples. CDR3: CASSEKGVNTEAFF. DNA of the CDR3: TGTGCCAGCAGTGAAAAGGGGGTGAACACTGAAGCTTTCTTT.